A single sample is the source of the 8 T cell receptor beta chains below, sequenced in a study of blood T cell repertoires in COVID-19. Clones were sequenced by immunoSEQ multiplex PCR, and TCRdb holds only the in-frame ones, with some missing. The table shows some 150,000 clones, with 87% occurring only once. Sample: peripheral blood. These receptor sequences come from a woman in her forties or fifties with acute or convalescent COVID-19.

The V gene is TRBV30, the J gene TRBJ2-7, with TRBD1 as a possible D gene (6 bases). The CDR3 covers 14 residues. CDR1 GTSNPN and CDR2 SVGIG come from the germline V gene (reference sequence). V was shortened by 4 bases and J by 0 bases, with 13 bases between the two germline ends. The CDR3 here is CAWKQGTFSYEQYF. The CDR3, as DNA: TGTGCCTGGAAGCAAGGGACATTCTCCTACGAGCAGTACTTC.

The chain recombines TRBV5-1 with TRBJ2-5, with a tentative D call TRBD2 (5 bases). V was shortened by 4 bases and J by 2 bases, with 12 bases between the two germline ends. The CDR3 spans 14 residues. CDR1 SGHRS and CDR2 YFSETQ come from the germline V gene. CDR3 sequence: CASSRTLKQETQYF. The DNA of the CDR3 is TGCGCCAGCAGCCGGACTCTTAAACAAGAGACCCAGTACTTC.

The chain has TRBV24-1 and TRBJ1-4, with 10 bases lining up with TRBD1. This CDR3 is 16 amino acids long. CDR1 and CDR2 from the germline V gene are KGHDR and SFDVKD. After removal of 3 bases from V and 8 bases from J, the junction contained 8 bases not matched to a gene. CDR3 sequence reads: CATSDPTGTGEEKLFF. The CDR3 DNA is TGTGCCACCAGTGATCCCACCGGGACAGGGGAAGAAAAACTGTTTTTT.

This clone was seen a single time. The CDR3 region has the DNA TGTGCCAGCACCGCTGGGGCCAACGTCCTGACTTTC. Its protein product is CASTAGANVLTF. This chain links TRBV2 with TRBJ2-6; no firm D call. The CDR3 sequence is 12 residues long. V was pared by 7 bases and J by 2 bases, with 3 bases between. The V gene's germline CDR1 is SNHLY and CDR2 FYNNEI.

The chain has TRBV3-1 (or the pseudogene TRBV3-2) and TRBJ2-2; 12 bases align to TRBD2. Germline CDR1 LGHDT, CDR2 YNNKEL (reference sequence). V was pared by 1 base and J by 6 bases, with 6 bases of the junction left unmatched. The CDR3 has 17 residues. CDR3 loop: CASSQGLAGVWAGELFF. CDR3 nucleotide sequence: TGTGCCAGCAGCCAAGGACTAGCGGGAGTCTGGGCCGGGGAGCTGTTTTTT.

This chain links TRBV5-1 with TRBJ1-2; D not certain. The germline CDR1 and CDR2 sequences are SGHRS and YFSETQ. The germline V and J ends were trimmed by 0 bases and 6 bases, with 12 bases remaining between them. The CDR3 spans 14 residues. CDR3 in DNA: TGCGCCAGCAGCTTGGACCGGGGAGGAGATGGCTACACCTTC. Translation: CASSLDRGGDGYTF.

The chain carries TRBV24-1 and TRBJ1-1, with 7 positions matching TRBD1. Germline CDR1 KGHDR, CDR2 SFDVKD. With V trimmed by 5 bases and J by 6 bases, 8 bases remained unmatched. The CDR3 has 14 residues. The CDR3 reads CATSGSGGRSEAFF. The DNA of the CDR3 is TGTGCCACCAGTGGATCAGGGGGGAGGTCTGAAGCTTTCTTT.

V gene TRBV24-1 combines with J gene TRBJ1-2, with a tentative D call TRBD1 (5 bases). The CDR3 has 12 amino acids. V was cut by 9 bases and J by 8 bases, with 15 bases left in between. From germline, CDR1 is KGHDR and CDR2 SFDVKD. CDR3 amino acids: CATEDGGKGYTF. The CDR3 nucleotides are TGTGCCACCGAAGACGGGGGTAAGGGCTACACCTTC.